The 25 T cell receptor beta chains given below trace back to one sample, sequenced in a study of beta chain features in type 1 diabetes. Sequencing targeted expressed TCRB transcripts, as all isolated RNA had been reverse transcribed. The protocol was immunoSEQ multiplex PCR, while the TCRdb copy is restricted to in-frame clones and leaves out a portion. This sample has roughly 450,000 clones, with approximately 15% found just once. The specimen sequenced was naive CD4+ T cells from blood. Source of these receptors: a man aged 25-45 years in good health.

The chain employs TRBV2 and TRBJ2-7; 8 nucleotides match TRBD1. Germline CDR1 and CDR2: SNHLY and FYNNEI. The CDR3 totals 15 residues. V trimming: 4 bases; J trimming: 5 bases; junction bases outside the gene matches: 10. The CDR3 bases are TGTGCCAGCAGTGTATTAACAGGGGGACCCAACGAGCAGTACTTC. As protein: CASSVLTGGPNEQYF.

The sample holds a few counts of this clone. The chain recombines TRBV29-1 with TRBJ1-1; 7 bases line up with TRBD1. With 5 bases clipped from V and 2 bases from J, the junction kept 5 bases outside the gene matches. The germline CDR1 and CDR2 sequences are SQVTM and ANQGSEA. The CDR3 covers 13 residues. The CDR3 spells CSVRQGSNTEAFF. The CDR3 nucleotides read TGCAGCGTTCGACAGGGCTCAAACACTGAAGCTTTCTTT.

The chain carries TRBV4-3 and TRBJ2-3; TRBD1 aligns across 10 bases. J gave up 5 bases and V 2 bases, and 10 bases lay outside the gene matches. This CDR3 spans 17 amino acids. Per germline, CDR1 LGHNA and CDR2 YSLEER. The CDR3 spells CASSQTIDRGRKDTQYF. CDR3 DNA: TGCGCCAGCAGCCAAACCATAGACAGGGGGCGCAAAGATACGCAGTATTTT.

The chain uses TRBV11-2 and TRBJ2-1; either TRBD1 or TRBD2 may fit D (6 bases each). The CDR3 loop spans 17 amino acids. Trimming stripped 6 bases from V and 5 bases from J, with 23 bases between. Germline V lookup: CDR1 SGHAT, CDR2 FQNNGV. The CDR3: CASSDRSQGGTNNEQFF. The CDR3 nucleotides read TGTGCCAGCAGTGACCGATCGCAGGGCGGGACAAACAATGAGCAGTTCTTC.

This clone was seen only a few times. The chain is built from TRBV5-1 and TRBJ2-7; TRBD1 matches 7 bases. This CDR3 has 14 amino acids. The germline CDR1 and CDR2 sequences are SGHRS and YFSETQ. With 4 bases clipped from V and 5 bases from J, the junction kept 9 bases outside the gene matches. CDR3 sequence: CASSKDRVDNEQYF. DNA of the CDR3: TGCGCCAGCAGCAAAGACAGGGTTGACAACGAGCAGTACTTC.

This clone has ten or more counts. This chain joins TRBV30 and TRBJ2-3, with 8 positions matching TRBD2. CDR1 and CDR2 from the germline V gene are GTSNPN and SVGIG (reference sequence). CDR3 length equals 14 residues. The J segment lost 2 bases and the V segment lost 4 bases, leaving 5 bases of the junction unmatched. CDR3 loop: CAWNRGRSTDTQYF. In DNA, the CDR3 is TGTGCCTGGAATCGCGGGAGGTCCACAGATACGCAGTATTTT.

There are many counts of this clone. V usage is TRBV30 and J usage is TRBJ1-1; no clear D. Germline V gene lookup returns CDR1 GTSNPN and CDR2 SVGIG (reference sequence). CDR3 size: 11 residues. Trimming removed 2 bases from V and 8 bases from J, with 9 bases in between. This CDR3 is CAWSLFTEAFF. The CDR3 bases are TGTGCCTGGAGTCTTTTTACAGAAGCTTTCTTT.

The CDR3 sequence is CASSPQEDYGYTF. CDR3 DNA: TGTGCCAGCTCACCCCAGGAGGACTATGGCTACACCTTC. The J gene is TRBJ1-2, the V gene TRBV18; D not certain. Per the germline V gene, CDR1 is KGHSH and CDR2 is LQKENI. V gave up 3 bases and J gave up 3 bases, with 8 bases separating them. This CDR3 spans 13 amino acids. Combining the CDR3 with reference TRBV18 and TRBJ1-2 gives the whole variable domain NAGVMQNPRHLVRRRGQEARLRCSPMKGHSHVYWYRQLPEEGLKFMVYLQKENIIDESGMPKERFSAEFPKEGPSILRIQQVVRGDSAAYFCASSPQEDYGYTFGSGTRLTVV.

V is TRBV5-1 and J is TRBJ2-5, with 7 nucleotides matching TRBD2. CDR3 length: 15 residues. J was trimmed by 5 bases and V by 4 bases; bases with no gene match: 11. In germline, CDR1 is SGHRS, CDR2 YFSETQ. CDR3 coding DNA: TGCGCCAGCAGCCTATCCGGACTAGGGGCGGAGACCCAGTACTTC. Translation gives CASSLSGLGAETQYF.

This clone was picked up a small number of times. This sequence joins TRBV11-2 and TRBJ2-1, with 12 bases lining up with TRBD2. Germline assignment: CDR1 SGHAT and CDR2 FQNNGV. The CDR3 runs 14 residues. The V segment lost 6 bases and the J segment 12 bases; nucleotides outside the gene matches: 9. The CDR3 is CASRWTSGKFGQFF. CDR3 coding DNA: TGTGCCAGCAGGTGGACTAGCGGGAAATTTGGGCAGTTCTTC.

This clone was detected only a few times. The genes are TRBV18 and TRBJ2-7, with D perhaps TRBD2 (5 bases). Germline-derived CDR1 and CDR2 are KGHSH and LQKENI. Trimming took 5 bases from V and 4 from J, leaving 21 bases between them. CDR3 length equals 16 residues. The CDR3 DNA follows: TGTGCCAGCTCAAGAACAGTTGCAGGACGGAGGTACGAGCAGTACGTC. Translating gives CASSRTVAGRRYEQYV.

The genes are TRBV5-4 and TRBJ2-3, with D possibly being TRBD2 (6 bases). The V end was cut by 4 bases, the J end by 0 bases, with 12 bases between. CDR3 length: 15 residues. Germline V gene sequence: CDR1 SGHNT, CDR2 YYREEE (reference sequence). CDR3 sequence: CASSRAGPSTDTQYF. In nucleotides, the CDR3 is TGTGCCAGCAGCCGGGCGGGACCCAGCACAGATACGCAGTATTTT.

The genes are TRBV5-4 and TRBJ2-6, with D perhaps matching TRBD1 or TRBD2 (5 bases each). Looked up from germline, CDR1 is SGHNT and CDR2 is YYREEE (reference sequence). CDR3 length equals 15 residues. Deletions cut 3 bases from V and 2 bases from J, with 9 bases between. The CDR3 DNA follows: TGTGCCAGCAGCTGGGGGAGCCCTGGGGCCAACGTCCTGACTTTC. This encodes CASSWGSPGANVLTF.

This clone came up a few times. The sample contains more than one DNA sequence encoding this CDR3. V is TRBV9 and J is TRBJ2-5; the match to TRBD1 covers 7 bases. This CDR3 is built from 14 residues. Germline loops: CDR1 SGDLS, CDR2 YYNGEE. Trimming removed 3 bases from V and 3 bases from J; junction bases left unmatched: 5. The CDR3 is CASSARQGEETQYF. The CDR3 bases are TGTGCCAGCAGCGCCAGACAGGGCGAAGAGACCCAGTACTTC.

V usage is TRBV27 and J usage is TRBJ2-6, with D possibly called TRBD1 or TRBD2 (6 bases each). Germline CDR1 is MNHEY and CDR2 is SMNVEV (reference sequence). The CDR3 length is 18 residues. V dropped 2 bases and J dropped 0 bases, with 14 bases sitting between them. The CDR3: CASSLAGTYHSGANVLTF. For the CDR3, the DNA is TGTGCCAGCAGTTTAGCGGGGACATACCACTCTGGGGCCAACGTCCTGACTTTC.

The chain combines TRBV9 with TRBJ2-7; 8 positions agree with TRBD2. The CDR3 has 15 residues. Losses at the gene ends were 0 bases for V and 6 bases for J; bases not matched to a gene: 8. Germline V gene data show CDR1 as SGDLS and CDR2 as YYNGEE. As DNA, the CDR3 is TGTGCCAGCAGCGTAGGGGGGACTAGTATAGCCGAGCAGTACTTC. Protein sequence: CASSVGGTSIAEQYF.

The V call is TRBV2, the J call TRBJ2-1, with TRBD2 identical over 9 bases. Germline CDR1 and CDR2: SNHLY and FYNNEI. The CDR3 length is 14 residues. Trimming took 4 bases from V and 7 from J; bases not matched to a gene: 5. CDR3 amino acids: CASSAGREGNEQFF. The CDR3 bases are TGTGCCAGCAGTGCGGGGCGGGAGGGTAATGAGCAGTTCTTC. The whole variable domain, filled in from reference TRBV2 and TRBJ2-1, reads EPEVTQTPSHQVTQMGQEVILRCVPISNHLYFYWYRQILGQKVEFLVSFYNNEISEKSEIFDDQFSVERPDGSNFTLKIRSTKLEDSAMYFCASSAGREGNEQFFGPGTRLTVL.

This clone was detected only a few times. The chain combines TRBV7-2 with TRBJ2-5; D remains unclear. CDR3 length equals 12 residues. Germline V lookup: CDR1 SGHTA, CDR2 FQGNSA. Trimming took 5 bases from V and 7 from J, leaving 11 bases between them. As DNA, the CDR3 is TGTGCCAGCAGCGGCAGACTCCCGACCCAGTACTTC. This sequence encodes CASSGRLPTQYF.

This clone was detected only a few times. The V gene is TRBV30, the J gene TRBJ2-1; 11 bases agree with TRBD2. The J segment lost 6 bases and the V segment lost 3 bases, leaving 7 bases of the junction unmatched. CDR1 is GTSNPN, CDR2 SVGIG, per germline (reference sequence). This CDR3 is 15 amino acids long. The CDR3 reads CAWRELAGVLNEQFF. The CDR3 DNA reads TGTGCCTGGAGGGAACTAGCGGGAGTTCTCAATGAGCAGTTCTTC.

The CDR3 sequence: CASSPGQGAREQYF. In nucleotides, the CDR3 is TGCGCCAGCAGCCCGGGACAGGGGGCCAGGGAGCAGTACTTC. The chain combines TRBV5-1 with TRBJ2-7, with 12 bases aligning to TRBD1. Germline CDR1 and CDR2: SGHRS and YFSETQ. The V segment lost 4 bases and the J segment 7 bases; nucleotides outside the gene matches: 6. This CDR3 contains 14 residues.

The table lists this clone with a few counts. The J gene is TRBJ2-1, the V gene TRBV5-4; 10 bases match TRBD1. Germline lookup yields CDR1 SGHNT and CDR2 YYREEE (reference sequence). This CDR3 has 16 amino acids. The ends lost 4 bases at V and 6 bases at J; junction bases unmatched: 10. CDR3 nucleotides: TGTGCCAGCAGCAGATCAGGGACAGGGGCCCTCAATGAGCAGTTCTTC. It specifies CASSRSGTGALNEQFF.

This clone has more than one count but fewer than ten. The sample contains more than one DNA sequence encoding this CDR3. The chain recombines TRBV19 with TRBJ2-5; possibly TRBD1 for D (6 bases). The CDR3 is 14 residues long. The V end was cut by 3 bases, the J end by 2 bases, with 10 bases between. The germline V gene encodes CDR1 LNHDA and CDR2 SQIVND (reference sequence). The CDR3 nucleotides read TGTGCCAGTAGTATCAGGGGACCACAAGAGACCCAGTACTTC. This translates into CASSIRGPQETQYF.

The chain employs TRBV21-1 and TRBJ2-7. TRBV21-1 is a pseudogene locus. CDR3 length: 16 amino acids. The CDR3 coding sequence is TGTGCCAGCAGCAAAGATAATCCGGGACCGATCTACGAGCAGTACGTC. It encodes CASSKDNPGPIYEQYV.

Remarks on this clone: This sample includes further DNA sequences coding for the same CDR3. CDR3 DNA sequence: TGCAGTGCTAGGGAAAGGGAGACCCAGTACTTC. Amino acids: CSARERETQYF. This chain links TRBV20-1 with TRBJ2-5; D is uncertain. This CDR3 is built from 11 residues. CDR1 and CDR2 (germline): DFQATT, SNEGSKA (reference sequence). The germline V and J ends were trimmed by 3 bases and 5 bases, with 7 bases remaining between them.

The chain recombines TRBV7-2 with TRBJ2-5; 8 bases agree with TRBD2. The V and J ends lost 1 base and 7 bases, in that order; junction bases with no gene match: 8. The CDR3 covers 15 residues. The germline CDR1 and CDR2 sequences are SGHTA and FQGNSA. The CDR3 here is CASSLDRAGAGTQYF. The CDR3 DNA is TGTGCCAGCAGCTTAGATAGAGCGGGGGCGGGGACCCAGTACTTC.